These T cell receptor beta chains were read from a single sample in a study of blood T cells in healthy people across ages. TCRdb recomputed calls from the 5' RACE reads with MiXCR, one row per CDR3 protein. The sample consists of more than 750,000 distinct CDR3 sequences, almost 30% of them appearing once. These data were likewise used in another study, on T cells of mothers and their children.

The sample comprised blood. The receptors shown here come from a woman in her thirties or forties in good health. CDR3s include the opening cysteine and the closing phenylalanine or tryptophan. A D gene is named only where the DNA matches it firmly. For some rows the clone size is stated as once, few or many, or as a class when expanded; others skip it.

CDR3nt	CDR3aa	v_gene	j_gene	d_gene	len	abundance
TGTGCCCGCAGCCAACGGGGAGGGAGAACTGAAGCTTTCTTT	CARSQRGGRTEAFF	TRBV6-1	TRBJ1-1	NA	14	few
TGTGCCAGCACCGTCAGTGGCCTGGCTAACTATGGCTACACCTTC	CASTVSGLANYGYTF	TRBV6-1	TRBJ1-2	NA	15	few
TGTGCCAGCAGCCAATCGGATGTAGCGGGGGGGCCAGGCATTCAGTACTTC	CASSQSDVAGGPGIQYF	TRBV3-1	TRBJ2-4	TRBD2	17	NA
TGCAGTGCTAGAGAGGGGTCCCACTCTGGGGCCAACGTCCTGACTTTC	CSAREGSHSGANVLTF	TRBV20-1	TRBJ2-6	NA	16	medium-sized
TGTGCCAGCGGAACGGAGGGTTACTTCTTT	CASGTEGYFF	TRBV2	TRBJ1-1	NA	10	few
TGTGCCAGCAGGACCCATGGGGACAGGGCGTTGCAGTACTTC	CASRTHGDRALQYF	TRBV12-3/TRBV12-4	TRBJ2-7	TRBD1	14	many
TGCGCCAGCAGCTGGGCAGGGCGGCTATTAGCGGGGTCCGACAATGAGCAGTTCTTC	CASSWAGRLLAGSDNEQFF	TRBV5-1	TRBJ2-1	TRBD2	19	few
TGCAGTGCTAGGGGTTTGTCGGGTCAAGAGACCCAGTACTTC	CSARGLSGQETQYF	TRBV20-1	TRBJ2-5	NA	14	few
TGTGCCAGCAGCCAAGTTAACAGTAATTCACCCCTCCACTTT	CASSQVNSNSPLHF	TRBV4-2	TRBJ1-6	NA	14	many
TGTGCCAGCAGCTTTATCGGGGACTCAACCTTCGGTGAGCAGTACTTC	CASSFIGDSTFGEQYF	TRBV5-6	TRBJ2-7	NA	16	many
TGTGCCAGCAGCGCAGGGGCAGGGAATCAAGAGACCCAGTACTTC	CASSAGAGNQETQYF	TRBV9	TRBJ2-5	NA	15	NA
TGTGCCAGCAGCGCTTCTACCTTAGCGGGGACCCTGGGAGATACGCAGTATTTT	CASSASTLAGTLGDTQYF	TRBV9	TRBJ2-3	TRBD2	18	few